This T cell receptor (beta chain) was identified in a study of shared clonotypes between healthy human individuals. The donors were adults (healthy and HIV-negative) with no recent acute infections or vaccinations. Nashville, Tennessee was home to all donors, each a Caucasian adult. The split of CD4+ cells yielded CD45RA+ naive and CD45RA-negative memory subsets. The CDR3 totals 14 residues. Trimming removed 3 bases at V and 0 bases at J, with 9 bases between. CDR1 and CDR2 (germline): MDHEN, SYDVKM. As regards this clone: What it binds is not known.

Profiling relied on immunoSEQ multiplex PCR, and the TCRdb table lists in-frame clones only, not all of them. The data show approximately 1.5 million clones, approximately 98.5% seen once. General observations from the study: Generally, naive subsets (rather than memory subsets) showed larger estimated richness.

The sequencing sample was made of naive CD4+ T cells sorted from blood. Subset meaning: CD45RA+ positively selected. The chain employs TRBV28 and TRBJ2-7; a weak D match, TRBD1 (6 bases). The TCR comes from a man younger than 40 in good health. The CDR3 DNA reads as TGTGCCAGCAGTTTTCAGGGGATCTCCTACGAGCAGTACTTC. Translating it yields CASSFQGISYEQYF.